This T cell receptor beta chain was observed in a study of T cell repertoires in cytomegalovirus infection. About the research overall: Public TCR beta signatures indicated both CMV infection and matching HLA type.

Study results and limitations: CMV-specific HLA-C-restricted TCR beta clonotypes dominated the ex vivo response. Cumulated frequencies of public TCR beta families served to identify carriers of CMV plus the relevant HLA.

With respect to this clonotype: Its target is not known.

A single record per CDR3 protein comes from TCRdb applying MiXCR to the reads. The sample includes approximately 500,000 distinct CDR3 sequences, 16% of them seen just once. V lost 3 bases and J 5 bases, leaving 5 bases between the germline ends. CDR3 length: 12 residues. From germline, CDR1 is SNHLY and CDR2 FYNNEI. This chain links TRBV2 with TRBJ1-5; the D is unclear. Sequenced input: CD8+ T cells from PBMCs. The sequence was obtained from a human donor in good health (CMV status not recorded). Some clones in this sample may be carry-over from other donors' samples. The CDR3 DNA follows: TGTGCCAGCAGTGAGGGCCATCAGCCCCAGCATTTT. Its protein product is CASSEGHQPQHF.